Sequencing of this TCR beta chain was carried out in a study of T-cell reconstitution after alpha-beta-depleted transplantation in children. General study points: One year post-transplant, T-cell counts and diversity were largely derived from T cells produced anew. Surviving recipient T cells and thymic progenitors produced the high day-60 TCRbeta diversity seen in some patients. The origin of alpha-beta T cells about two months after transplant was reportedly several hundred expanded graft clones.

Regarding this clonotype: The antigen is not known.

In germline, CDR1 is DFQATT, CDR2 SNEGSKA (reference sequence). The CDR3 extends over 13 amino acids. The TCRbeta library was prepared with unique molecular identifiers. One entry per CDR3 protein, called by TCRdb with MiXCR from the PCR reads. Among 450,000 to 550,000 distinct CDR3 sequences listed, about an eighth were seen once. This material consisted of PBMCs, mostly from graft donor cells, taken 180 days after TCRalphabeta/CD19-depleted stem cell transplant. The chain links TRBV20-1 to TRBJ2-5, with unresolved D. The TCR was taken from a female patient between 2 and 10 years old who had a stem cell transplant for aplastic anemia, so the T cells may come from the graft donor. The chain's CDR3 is CRSTYRYQETQYF. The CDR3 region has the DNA TGCAGGTCCACATACCGGTACCAAGAGACCCAGTACTTC.